This is a list of T cell receptor beta chains from one sample in a study of T-cell memory formation after mild COVID-19. Each CDR3 protein gets one entry after TCRdb re-called the 5' RACE reads with MiXCR. The sample shows some 48,000 distinct CDR3 sequences, roughly a quarter of them seen only once. The sample comprised PBMCs or a T cell subset sorted from them (not recorded which). These receptors were collected from a man younger than 35 who had mild COVID-19 (a few samples of this study predate the infection). Cell type and time point are not known. Each CDR3 is given with its conserved first and last residue. The D gene is left open where the match is weak. Rows give clone size only sometimes, using once, few, many, or a class for an expanded clone.

j_call: TRBJ2-1
clone_size: many
d_call: -
v_call: TRBV5-6
cdr3_length: 13
cdr3_nt: TGTGCCAGCAGCTTGGGGGCGTACAATGAGCAGTTCTTC
cdr3_aa: CASSLGAYNEQFF

j_call: TRBJ1-2
clone_size: few
d_call: -
v_call: TRBV5-1
cdr3_length: 18
cdr3_nt: TGCGCCAGCAGCGAGACCGAGGGGGACGAATCCATAGACTATGGCTACACCTTC
cdr3_aa: CASSETEGDESIDYGYTF

j_call: TRBJ2-3
clone_size: few
d_call: TRBD2
v_call: TRBV7-9
cdr3_length: 15
cdr3_nt: TGTGCCAGCAGACAAGCGGGGGGGCCCGGAGATACGCAGTATTTT
cdr3_aa: CASRQAGGPGDTQYF

j_call: TRBJ2-3
clone_size: -
d_call: -
v_call: TRBV7-8
cdr3_length: 12
cdr3_nt: TGTGCCAGCATCTCTTACGGGGATACGCAGTATTTT
cdr3_aa: CASISYGDTQYF

j_call: TRBJ2-1
clone_size: -
d_call: -
v_call: TRBV4-3
cdr3_length: 16
cdr3_nt: TGCGCCAGCAGCCAAGGATGGCAGGGCCGTTACAATGAGCAGTTCTTC
cdr3_aa: CASSQGWQGRYNEQFF

j_call: TRBJ1-1
clone_size: -
d_call: -
v_call: TRBV6-5
cdr3_length: 14
cdr3_nt: TGTGCCAGCAGTTACGGGCAGGGGAACACTGAAGCTTTCTTT
cdr3_aa: CASSYGQGNTEAFF

j_call: TRBJ2-7
clone_size: -
d_call: -
v_call: TRBV7-8
cdr3_length: 15
cdr3_nt: TGTGCCAGCAGCTTAACAGGCGTGGGCTCCTACGAGCAGTACTTC
cdr3_aa: CASSLTGVGSYEQYF

j_call: TRBJ2-7
clone_size: -
d_call: -
v_call: TRBV29-1
cdr3_length: 12
cdr3_nt: TGCAGCGTTGGGCACAACTCCTACGAGCAGTACTTC
cdr3_aa: CSVGHNSYEQYF

j_call: TRBJ2-3
clone_size: -
d_call: TRBD2
v_call: TRBV9
cdr3_length: 16
cdr3_nt: TGTGCCAGCAGCGTAGAAGGCGGGGGGGCCTCAGATACGCAGTATTTT
cdr3_aa: CASSVEGGGASDTQYF

j_call: TRBJ2-3
clone_size: -
d_call: -
v_call: TRBV4-1
cdr3_length: 13
cdr3_nt: TGCGCCAGCACCCGGGCGGGCACAGATACGCAGTATTTT
cdr3_aa: CASTRAGTDTQYF

j_call: TRBJ2-7
clone_size: few
d_call: -
v_call: TRBV7-2
cdr3_length: 15
cdr3_nt: TGTGCCAGCAGCTACACCGGGGTCCCTTCCTACGAGCAGTACTTC
cdr3_aa: CASSYTGVPSYEQYF

j_call: TRBJ1-2
clone_size: once
d_call: -
v_call: TRBV6-6
cdr3_length: 15
cdr3_nt: TGTGCCAGCAGTTACTCGTGGGGTTCTAACTATGGCTACACCTTC
cdr3_aa: CASSYSWGSNYGYTF

j_call: TRBJ1-6
clone_size: -
d_call: -
v_call: TRBV6-5
cdr3_length: 13
cdr3_nt: TGTGCCAGCAGCGACGGGTATAATTCACCCCTCCACTTT
cdr3_aa: CASSDGYNSPLHF

j_call: TRBJ2-7
clone_size: few
d_call: -
v_call: TRBV4-1
cdr3_length: 12
cdr3_nt: TGCGCCAGCAGCCAACCGGGGTCCGAGCAGTACTTC
cdr3_aa: CASSQPGSEQYF

j_call: TRBJ2-1
clone_size: -
d_call: -
v_call: TRBV29-1
cdr3_length: 13
cdr3_nt: TGCAGCGGACGACAGATCTCCTACAATGAGCAGTTCTTC
cdr3_aa: CSGRQISYNEQFF

j_call: TRBJ1-5
clone_size: -
d_call: -
v_call: TRBV6-2/TRBV6-3
cdr3_length: 13
cdr3_nt: TGTGCCAGCAGTTACGGATCGGACGAACCCCAGCATTTT
cdr3_aa: CASSYGSDEPQHF